The 4 T cell receptor beta chains presented below share a single source sample, sequenced in a study of blood T cell repertoires in COVID-19. Here immunoSEQ multiplex PCR was the method, and the copy in TCRdb shows in-frame clones only, minus some. Of over 100,000 clones in the sample, approximately 81% were seen once. Sequenced sample: peripheral blood. The receptors shown here come from a woman aged 55 to 70 with active or convalescent COVID-19.

This chain connects TRBV28 to TRBJ1-1; maybe TRBD1 (6 bases). V lost 10 bases and J 1 base, leaving 10 bases between the germline ends. The CDR3 is made up of 12 amino acids. Germline-derived CDR1 and CDR2 are MDHEN and SYDVKM. Here the CDR3 DNA reads TGTGCCACAGAGACAGGGAACACTGAAGCTTTCTTT. This translates into CATETGNTEAFF.

The V gene is TRBV27, the J gene TRBJ1-3; D not certain. Looked up from germline, CDR1 is MNHEY and CDR2 is SMNVEV (reference sequence). CDR3 length: 13 amino acids. V lost 0 bases and J 3 bases, leaving 3 bases between the germline ends. As DNA, the CDR3 is TGTGCCAGCAGTTTATCCGGTGGAAACACCATATATTTT. It codes for CASSLSGGNTIYF.

The chain links TRBV7-2 to TRBJ2-7; TRBD2 matches at 9 bases. J lost 5 bases, V lost 1 base, and 12 bases had no gene match. Per germline, CDR1 SGHTA and CDR2 FQGNSA. CDR3 size: 17 residues. The CDR3 region has the DNA TGTGCCAGCAGCTTAGGGGGATTTAGCGGGAGATTTAACGAGCAGTACTTC. Encoded protein: CASSLGGFSGRFNEQYF.

The V call is TRBV5-1, the J call TRBJ2-1, with TRBD1 matching over 8 bases. With V trimmed by 3 bases and J by 7 bases, 9 bases remained unmatched. Germline V gene sequence: CDR1 SGHRS, CDR2 YFSETQ. This CDR3 comprises 15 residues. The CDR3 sequence: CASSSDGQGRNEQFF. The CDR3 DNA reads TGCGCCAGCAGCTCCGACGGACAGGGAAGGAATGAGCAGTTCTTC. Supplemented by reference TRBV5-1 and TRBJ2-1, the full variable domain reads KAGVTQTPRYLIKTRGQQVTLSCSPISGHRSVSWYQQTPGQGLQFLFEYFSETQRNKGNFPGRFSGRQFSNSRSEMNVSTLELGDSALYLCASSSDGQGRNEQFFGPGTRLTVL.